Below, 8 T cell receptor beta chains from the same sample are listed, as sequenced in a study of blood T cell repertoires in COVID-19. TCRdb keeps only in-frame clones here, not all; method: immunoSEQ multiplex PCR. The sample yields more than 85,000 clones, around four fifths seen once. Sequencing used peripheral blood. The receptors stem from a woman in her sixties with acute or convalescent COVID-19.

The chain links TRBV3-1 (or the pseudogene TRBV3-2) to TRBJ1-2; D may be TRBD1 (5 bases). This CDR3 contains 13 residues. Germline V CDR1 and CDR2: LGHDT, YNNKEL (reference sequence). V was clipped by 1 base and J by 2 bases, with 5 bases between them. The CDR3 DNA reads as TGTGCCAGCAGCCAAGGACAGAACTATGGCTACACCTTC. Protein: CASSQGQNYGYTF.

The V call is TRBV7-6, the J call TRBJ1-4; D gene uncertain. Looked up from germline, CDR1 is SGHVS and CDR2 is FNYEAQ. Trimming pared 5 bases from V and 3 bases from J, leaving 13 bases between. This CDR3 comprises 15 residues. The CDR3 spells CASSPTVYSNEKLFF. CDR3 nucleotide sequence: TGTGCCAGCAGCCCTACGGTCTACTCTAATGAAAAACTGTTTTTT.

The V and J genes are TRBV9 and TRBJ2-2, with 9 bases that match TRBD2. V lost 3 bases, J lost 5 bases, and 5 bases stayed unmatched. The germline V gene has CDR1 SGDLS and CDR2 YYNGEE. The CDR3 spans 15 residues. The CDR3 DNA is TGTGCCAGCAGCGCGCTAGCGGGGCGTACCGGGGAGCTGTTTTTT. It codes for CASSALAGRTGELFF.

The V gene is TRBV12-5, the J gene TRBJ2-1; D gene unclear. The CDR3 is 12 amino acids. Per germline, CDR1 LGHNT and CDR2 FRNRAP. Trimming shortened V by 2 bases and J by 5 bases, and 4 bases separated the two germline ends. The CDR3 DNA is TGTGCTAGTGGTTTGTCCAACAATGAGCAGTTCTTC. Its translation is CASGLSNNEQFF.

This clone turned up a few times. The rearrangement uses TRBV5-8 and TRBJ1-5; TRBD1 might be the D (5 bases). This CDR3 contains 13 residues. Germline V gene lookup returns CDR1 SGHTS and CDR2 YDEGEE. V gave up 1 base and J gave up 6 bases, with 8 bases separating them. CDR3 residues: CASSLTGTQPQHF. In DNA, the CDR3 is TGTGCCAGCAGCTTGACAGGAACTCAGCCCCAGCATTTT.

This clone was seen more than once but under ten times. The chain links TRBV7-6 to TRBJ1-3; D uncertain. The CDR3 consists of 15 residues. V gave up 4 bases and J gave up 4 bases, with 14 bases separating them. Germline V gene lookup returns CDR1 SGHVS and CDR2 FNYEAQ. CDR3 DNA sequence: TGTGCCAGCAGCTCCCCTTGGAGCGCAGGAAACACCATATATTTT. Residues: CASSSPWSAGNTIYF.

The chain joins TRBV7-9 to TRBJ2-2, with a possible D match to TRBD2 (6 bases). The CDR3 sequence is 16 residues long. V lost 3 bases and J 3 bases, leaving 14 bases between the germline ends. CDR1 SEHNR and CDR2 FQNEAQ come from the germline V gene (reference sequence). CDR3 sequence (DNA): TGTGCCAGCAGCTTGGCCCTCCGGGGGTACACCGGGGAGCTGTTTTTT. Its translation: CASSLALRGYTGELFF. Drawing the rest from reference TRBV7-9 and TRBJ2-2, the complete variable domain is DTGVSQNPRHKITKRGQNVTFRCDPISEHNRLYWYRQTLGQGPEFLTYFQNEAQLEKSRLLSDRFSAERPKGSFSTLEIQRTEQGDSAMYLCASSLALRGYTGELFFGEGSRLTVL.

The chain is built from TRBV7-3 and TRBJ2-1, with 10 bases matching TRBD1. The CDR3 extends over 16 amino acids. V lost 2 bases to trimming and J lost 8 bases; unmatched junction nucleotides: 9. Germline loops: CDR1 SGHTA, CDR2 FQGTGA. DNA for the CDR3: TGTGCCAGCAGCTTAGTGCCGGACAGGGGGTTCGATGAGCAGTTCTTC. The encoded protein is CASSLVPDRGFDEQFF.